The 26 T cell receptor beta chains presented below share a single source sample, sequenced in a study of vaccination and CD4 T cells after COVID-19. Regarding treatment: roughly nine-day PBMC culture with coronavirus spike peptide pools or control peptides (ViraFEST assay). With the Oncomine TCR Beta short-read assay, DNA from cultured CD4+ T cells was sequenced. TCRdb re-analysed the PCR reads in MiXCR, keeping a single row per CDR3 protein. The table lists about 14,000 distinct CDR3 sequences, 43% of them singletons, with over 15% in the top ten. Their specific antigens are unknown. What was sequenced was cultured CD4+ T cells from blood. Receptors originate from a human donor with COVID-19.

The rearrangement joins TRBV5-6 to TRBJ2-7; TRBD1 agrees at 7 bases. CDR1 is SGHDT and CDR2 is YYEEEE in the germline V gene. The CDR3 has 14 residues. V gave up 4 bases and J gave up 4 bases; unmatched junction bases: 8. In DNA form, the CDR3 reads TGTGCCAGCAGCGGGGACAGTCGCTGGTACGAGCAGTACTTC. Translated, it gives CASSGDSRWYEQYF.

This clonotype was seen only a few times. The rearrangement links TRBV6-1 to TRBJ1-6, with 9 positions matching TRBD1. The germline V gene encodes CDR1 MNHNS and CDR2 SASEGT. V was clipped by 5 bases and J by 0 bases; unmatched bases: 5. This CDR3 comprises 17 residues. The CDR3 reads CASSSGTGSSYNSPLHF. For the CDR3, the DNA is TGTGCCAGCAGTAGTGGGACAGGGAGCTCCTATAATTCACCCCTCCACTTT.

The count of this clonotype is one. The chain is built from TRBV7-2 and TRBJ1-4, with TRBD1 matching over 7 bases. This CDR3 is 14 amino acids long. Trimming took 7 bases from V and 7 from J; bases not matched to a gene: 9. Germline loops: CDR1 SGHTA, CDR2 FQGNSA. CDR3 sequence (DNA): TGTGCCAGCAACCACGACAGGGTGGGTGAAAAACTGTTTTTT. This sequence encodes CASNHDRVGEKLFF.

This chain connects TRBV2 to TRBJ1-1; 7 bases fit TRBD1. This CDR3 has 14 amino acids. V dropped 2 bases and J dropped 4; count of bases not matched to a gene: 4. Germline V gene lookup returns CDR1 SNHLY and CDR2 FYNNEI. Written as DNA, the CDR3 is TGTGCCAGCAGTGAATCAGGGGGGTCCACTGAAGCTTTCTTT. It is translated as CASSESGGSTEAFF. The complete variable domain, with remaining parts taken from reference TRBV2 and TRBJ1-1, reads EPEVTQTPSHQVTQMGQEVILRCVPISNHLYFYWYRQILGQKVEFLVSFYNNEISEKSEIFDDQFSVERPDGSNFTLKIRSTKLEDSAMYFCASSESGGSTEAFFGQGTRLTVV.

This chain connects TRBV19 to TRBJ1-5, with a possible D match to TRBD1 (6 bases). Trimming took off 5 bases at V and 6 bases at J, with 14 bases between the two ends. CDR3 length equals 14 residues. CDR1 is LNHDA, CDR2 SQIVND, per germline (reference sequence). In DNA, the CDR3 is TGTGCCAGTAGTCCTACAGGGCGAGGTCAGCCCCAGCATTTT. This encodes CASSPTGRGQPQHF.

There are a few counts of this clonotype. The genes are TRBV11-3 and TRBJ1-1; D gene ambiguous. CDR1 is SGHNT and CDR2 is YENEEA in the germline V gene. V gave up 2 bases and J gave up 1 base, with 5 bases separating them. The CDR3 consists of 13 residues. The chain's CDR3 is CASSLSGNTEAFF. As DNA, the CDR3 is TGTGCCAGCAGCTTATCAGGGAACACTGAAGCTTTCTTT. Drawing the rest from reference TRBV11-3 and TRBJ1-1, the complete variable domain is EAGVVQSPRYKIIEKKQPVAFWCNPISGHNTLYWYLQNLGQGPELLIRYENEEAVDDSQLPKDRFSAERLKGVDSTLKIQPAELGDSAVYLCASSLSGNTEAFFGQGTRLTVV.

Only a few counts were recorded for this clonotype. This chain joins TRBV27 and TRBJ1-2; 9 bases line up with TRBD1. The CDR3 runs to 14 residues. Germline V gene data show CDR1 as MNHEY and CDR2 as SMNVEV (reference sequence). J lost 6 bases, V lost 8 bases, and 10 bases had no gene match. The CDR3 nucleotides are TGTGCCAGCGGCGGACAGGGGAAGGTAGATGGCTACACCTTC. It encodes CASGGQGKVDGYTF.

This clonotype has a handful of counts. The genes are TRBV20-1 and TRBJ2-4, with a possible D match to TRBD1 (5 bases). V was shortened by 7 bases and J by 3 bases, with 10 bases between the two germline ends. Germline loops: CDR1 DFQATT, CDR2 SNEGSKA (reference sequence). This CDR3 has 12 residues. CDR3 nucleotides: TGCAGTGGAGAAGGGGACAAAAACATTCAGTACTTC. Protein sequence: CSGEGDKNIQYF.

This chain joins TRBV4-3 and TRBJ2-3; 9 bases line up with TRBD2. The V gene's germline CDR1 is LGHNA and CDR2 YSLEER. Trimming cost V 1 base and J 6 bases; bases outside gene matches: 2. The CDR3 covers 14 residues. The CDR3 coding sequence is TGCGCCAGCAGCCAAGGGACTAGCGTGGATACGCAGTATTTT. This encodes CASSQGTSVDTQYF.

The chain is built from TRBV5-6 and TRBJ2-5; the D is unclear. The CDR3 loop spans 15 amino acids. V was trimmed by 1 base and J by 0 bases, leaving 10 bases between them. Germline V gene data show CDR1 as SGHDT and CDR2 as YYEEEE. The CDR3 protein is CASSLPRTYQETQYF. CDR3 DNA: TGTGCCAGCAGCTTGCCTCGGACGTACCAAGAGACCCAGTACTTC.

V and J are TRBV5-1 and TRBJ1-2; D might be TRBD1 (5 bases). Germline V lookup: CDR1 SGHRS, CDR2 YFSETQ. Trimming cost V 0 bases and J 3 bases, with 15 bases left between them. This CDR3 spans 16 amino acids. CDR3 sequence reads: CASSLAPGKGDYGYTF. The CDR3, as DNA: TGCGCCAGCAGCTTGGCGCCAGGGAAAGGGGACTATGGCTACACCTTC.

This clonotype was counted only a few times. The chain employs TRBV6-5 and TRBJ1-6; tentative D call: TRBD1 (5 bases). This CDR3 is built from 17 residues. Germline CDR1 and CDR2: MNHEY and SVGAGI. With 2 bases removed from V and 2 bases from J, the gap between germline ends came to 13 bases. CDR3 residues: CASSYRVGGAYNSPLHF. CDR3 coding DNA: TGTGCCAGCAGTTACCGGGTTGGGGGGGCCTATAATTCACCCCTCCACTTT.

The chain is built from TRBV7-3 and TRBJ1-5; D is unclear. V was pared by 2 bases and J by 2 bases, with 4 bases between. The CDR3 has 13 residues. Germline CDR1 and CDR2: SGHTA and FQGTGA. The CDR3 region is CASSLDGNQPQHF. The CDR3 DNA reads TGTGCCAGCAGCTTAGATGGCAATCAGCCCCAGCATTTT.

This clonotype occurred a few times. J is TRBJ1-1 and V is TRBV6-2 or TRBV6-3, with 8 bases lining up with TRBD1. The CDR3 totals 15 residues. Germline assignment: CDR1 MNHEY and CDR2 SVGEGT. V shed 6 bases, J shed 1 base, and the junction held 7 bases outside the gene matches. The CDR3 nucleotides read TGTGCCAGCAGGCAGGGACAGGCTCAGAACACTGAAGCTTTCTTT. Translated, it gives CASRQGQAQNTEAFF.

The rearrangement links TRBV7-8 to TRBJ1-6; no clear D gene. CDR3 length: 13 residues. Trimming pared 7 bases from V and 6 bases from J, leaving 10 bases between. The germline V gene has CDR1 SGHVS and CDR2 FQNEAQ. CDR3 DNA sequence: TGTGCCAGCACGCCTCAGGTTAATTCACCCCTCCACTTT. It translates to CASTPQVNSPLHF. The full variable domain, its missing parts supplied by reference TRBV7-8 and TRBJ1-6, is GAGVSQSPRYKVAKRGQDVALRCDPISGHVSLFWYQQALGQGPEFLTYFQNEAQLDKSGLPSDRFFAERPEGSVSTLKIQRTQQEDSAVYLCASTPQVNSPLHFGNGTRLTVT.

The chain uses TRBV6-2 or TRBV6-3 and TRBJ2-7; D perhaps matches TRBD1 (5 bases). Per the germline V gene, CDR1 is MNHEY and CDR2 is SVGEGT. V was cut by 8 bases and J by 1 base, with 15 bases left in between. The CDR3 contains 14 residues. The CDR3 coding sequence is TGTGCCAGCCTTAACTGGGGCGCTTCCTACGAGCAGTACTTC. Its translation: CASLNWGASYEQYF.

The chain links TRBV28 to TRBJ2-3, with TRBD2 as a possible D gene (6 bases). Germline values: CDR1 MDHEN, CDR2 SYDVKM. Trimming took 2 bases from V and 10 from J, leaving 10 bases between them. CDR3 length: 12 amino acids. The CDR3 here is CASSLVGGAQYF. The CDR3 DNA follows: TGTGCCAGCAGTTTAGTGGGGGGTGCGCAGTATTTT. Combining the CDR3 with reference TRBV28 and TRBJ2-3 gives the whole variable domain DVKVTQSSRYLVKRTGEKVFLECVQDMDHENMFWYRQDPGLGLRLIYFSYDVKMKEKGDIPEGYSVSREKKERFSLILESASTNQTSMYLCASSLVGGAQYFGPGTRLTVL.

The chain has TRBV6-1 and TRBJ1-5; D is undetermined. Trimming stripped 6 bases from V and 2 bases from J, with 11 bases between. Germline V lookup: CDR1 MNHNS, CDR2 SASEGT. The CDR3 consists of 14 residues. CDR3 residues: CASSPLGGNQPQHF. CDR3 coding DNA: TGTGCCAGCAGCCCCCTCGGGGGCAATCAGCCCCAGCATTTT.

The V and J genes are TRBV7-8 and TRBJ2-7, with D possibly matching TRBD1 (6 bases). The CDR3 sequence is 17 residues long. Trimming pared 0 bases from V and 3 bases from J, leaving 18 bases between. Germline CDR1 reads SGHVS; CDR2 reads FQNEAQ. The CDR3 protein is CASSLAQGQTMGYEQYF. CDR3 DNA sequence: TGTGCCAGCAGCTTAGCCCAAGGACAGACAATGGGCTACGAGCAGTACTTC.

J is TRBJ2-3 and V is TRBV20-1; D gene unclear. The CDR3 loop spans 14 amino acids. Germline CDR1 DFQATT, CDR2 SNEGSKA (reference sequence). Trimming stripped 3 bases from V and 0 bases from J, with 10 bases between. The CDR3 nucleotides are TGCAGTGCTAGTAACGGACGTAGCACAGATACGCAGTATTTT. It translates to CSASNGRSTDTQYF.

This clonotype was counted a few times. This chain connects TRBV24-1 to TRBJ2-5; no firm D call. CDR3 length: 14 residues. Trimming took 0 bases from V and 4 from J, leaving 8 bases between them. CDR1 is KGHDR, CDR2 SFDVKD, per germline. For the CDR3, the DNA is TGTGCCACCAGTGATTTGTGGGGTGGAGAGACCCAGTACTTC. It translates to CATSDLWGGETQYF.

V usage is TRBV23-1 and J usage is TRBJ2-7; weak D call: TRBD1 (7 bases). TRBV23-1 is an open reading frame, and its role is uncertain. The CDR3 covers 15 residues. Trimming shortened V by 6 bases and J by 4 bases, and 19 bases separated the two germline ends. CDR3 amino acids: CASRLVGGQNYEQYF. The DNA for the CDR3 is TGCGCCAGCAGATTAGTGGGGGGACAGAATTACGAGCAGTACTTC.

This chain uses TRBV7-2 with TRBJ1-2; D might be TRBD1 (6 bases). V shed 1 base and J shed 5 bases, with 8 bases lying between them. This CDR3 comprises 13 residues. Germline lookup yields CDR1 SGHTA and CDR2 FQGNSA. In DNA, the CDR3 is TGTGCCAGCAGCTTAGGGGGACAATATGGCTACACCTTC. It translates to CASSLGGQYGYTF.

The CDR3 spells CASSFSYPLNTEAFF. Written as DNA, the CDR3 is TGTGCCAGCAGCTTCAGTTACCCGCTTAACACTGAAGCTTTCTTT. The rearrangement uses TRBV5-4 and TRBJ1-1, with no clear D. Germline V gene lookup returns CDR1 SGHNT and CDR2 YYREEE (reference sequence). The V end lost 2 bases, the J end lost 2 bases, and 13 bases lay between the germline ends. The CDR3 is 15 amino acids. Full variable domain (rest looked up from reference TRBV5-4 and TRBJ1-1): ETGVTQSPTHLIKTRGQQVTLRCSSQSGHNTVSWYQQALGQGPQFIFQYYREEENGRGNFPPRFSGLQFPNYSSELNVNALELDDSALYLCASSFSYPLNTEAFFGQGTRLTVV.

This sequence joins TRBV2 and TRBJ2-2; D may be TRBD1 (6 bases). CDR1 is SNHLY, CDR2 FYNNEI, per germline. Trimming shortened V by 10 bases and J by 2 bases, and 14 bases separated the two germline ends. CDR3 length: 14 residues. The CDR3 spells CATHRALNTGELFF. For the CDR3, the DNA is TGTGCCACACACAGGGCCCTTAACACCGGGGAGCTGTTTTTT.

This clonotype is a singleton in its sample. V gene TRBV12-3 or TRBV12-4 combines with J gene TRBJ1-3, with D uncertain. The CDR3 extends over 14 amino acids. Deletions cut 10 bases from V and 1 base from J, with 14 bases between. The DNA for the CDR3 is TGTGCCACCCAAATCGCGAATTCTGGAAACACCATATATTTT. It translates to CATQIANSGNTIYF.